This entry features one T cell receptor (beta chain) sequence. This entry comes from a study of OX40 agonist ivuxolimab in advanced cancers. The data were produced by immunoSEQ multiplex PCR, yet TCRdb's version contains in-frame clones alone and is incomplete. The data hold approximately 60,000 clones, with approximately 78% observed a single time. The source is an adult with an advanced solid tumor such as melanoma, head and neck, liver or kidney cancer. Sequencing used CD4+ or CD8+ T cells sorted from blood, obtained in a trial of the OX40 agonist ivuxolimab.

CDR3 bases: TGTGCCACCAGCAGAGATCGGGGATTTGGCAATCAGCCCCAGCATTTT. Its protein product is CATSRDRGFGNQPQHF. The genes are TRBV15 and TRBJ1-5; D unclear. The CDR3 spans 16 residues. V dropped 0 bases and J dropped 2 bases, with 11 bases sitting between them. Germline CDR1 reads LNHNV; CDR2 reads YYDKDF (reference sequence).